A selection of T cell receptor beta chains follows, all from one sample in a study of T cell responses to AZD1222 COVID-19 vaccine. Sequencing was performed with immunoSEQ multiplex PCR; in TCRdb, only in-frame clones are kept and a portion is missing. The sample records some 130,000 clones, around 93% being singletons. This specimen was peripheral blood, taken on day 0 of AZD1222 vaccination. Every receptor here comes from an adult in good health. Each CDR3 is given with its conserved first and last residue. D genes are given only for firm matches. Clone sizes are given selectively: once, few, many, or a class where the clone is expanded.

TRBJ2-1	-	TRBV7-3	-	TGTGCCAGCAGCTTATCCGGGGAGAACTACAATGAGCAGTTCTTC	CASSLSGENYNEQFF
TRBJ2-1	TRBD2	TRBV7-6	-	TGTGCCAGCAGCTTAGCTAGCGGGAGTGCTGAGCAGTTCTTC	CASSLASGSAEQFF
TRBJ2-1	-	TRBV25-1	-	TGTGCCAGCGTTACGGGCCCTAAGAATGAGCAGTTCTTC	CASVTGPKNEQFF
TRBJ1-3	-	TRBV6-5	-	TGTGCCAGCAGTACTTCTGGCCGGAACACCATATATTTT	CASSTSGRNTIYF
TRBJ2-3	-	TRBV3-1/TRBV3-2	-	TGTGCCAGCAGCTCTCTGGCAGATACGCAGTATTTT	CASSSLADTQYF
TRBJ1-6	TRBD1	TRBV7-2	once	TGTGCCAGCAGCTTACGACAGGGCGGGTCCCTCCACTTT	CASSLRQGGSLHF
TRBJ1-2	-	TRBV7-9	-	TGTGCCAGCAGCTTAGCTATGGACGGAGGCTACACCTTC	CASSLAMDGGYTF
TRBJ2-1	-	TRBV10-3	-	TGTGCCATCAGTGAGTTCCGGGACCGAGGGAATGAGCAGTTCTTC	CAISEFRDRGNEQFF
TRBJ1-1	TRBD1	TRBV28	-	TGTGCCAGCAGTTTAGACAGGGTGAACACTGAAGCTTTCTTT	CASSLDRVNTEAFF
TRBJ2-7	-	TRBV7-3	-	TGTGCCAGCAGCTCTAGGACTGGGACCTACGAGCAGTACTTC	CASSSRTGTYEQYF
TRBJ2-1	TRBD1	TRBV23-1	-	TGCGCCAGCAGCCGGGACAGGGGGCCGAATGAGCAGTTCTTC	CASSRDRGPNEQFF
TRBJ2-3	-	TRBV7-2	once	TGTGCCAGCAGCCCGACTGGGGATACGCAGTATTTT	CASSPTGDTQYF
TRBJ2-1	TRBD2	TRBV19	once	TGTGCCAGTAGTATACGGGGGGGGGCATGGAATGAGCAGTTCTTC	CASSIRGGAWNEQFF
TRBJ2-7	-	TRBV9	-	TGTGCCAGCAGCCCCAGTGCGGCCTTTAGATACGAGCAGTACTTC	CASSPSAAFRYEQYF